These 17 T cell receptor beta chains came from one sample sequenced in a study of T-cell reconstitution after alpha-beta-depleted transplantation in children. Molecular barcoding with unique molecular identifiers was used for the TCRbeta library. From the PCR reads, TCRdb called clonotypes with MiXCR, one entry per CDR3 protein. The data contain around 670,000 distinct CDR3 sequences, around 13% of them seen just once; the ten biggest clones take up 0.79%. The input for sequencing was PBMCs, taken before TCRalphabeta/CD19-depleted stem cell transplant. The origin of the receptors is a girl aged 2 to 10 with congenital amegakaryocytic thrombocytopenia, due to receive a stem cell transplant.

This clonotype was detected a few times. This rearrangement joins TRBV11-1 to TRBJ2-1; TRBD2 matches at 12 bases. V shed 2 bases, J shed 0 bases, and the junction held 5 bases outside the gene matches. This CDR3 has 18 residues. Germline-derived CDR1 and CDR2 are SGHAT and FQDESV (reference sequence). This CDR3 reads CASSLPSGRASSYNEQFF. For the CDR3, the DNA is TGTGCCAGCAGCTTACCTAGCGGGAGGGCCAGCTCCTACAATGAGCAGTTCTTC.

This chain uses TRBV7-8 with TRBJ2-1; 13 nucleotides align to TRBD2. This CDR3 is built from 17 residues. The V gene's germline CDR1 is SGHVS and CDR2 FQNEAQ. V lost 5 bases to trimming and J lost 9 bases; unmatched junction nucleotides: 13. The CDR3 region has the DNA TGTGCCAGCAGCCTCGGGTGGGGACTAGCGGGGAGAACTGAGCAGTTCTTC. Its translation: CASSLGWGLAGRTEQFF. The whole variable domain, filled in from reference TRBV7-8 and TRBJ2-1, reads GAGVSQSPRYKVAKRGQDVALRCDPISGHVSLFWYQQALGQGPEFLTYFQNEAQLDKSGLPSDRFFAERPEGSVSTLKIQRTQQEDSAVYLCASSLGWGLAGRTEQFFGPGTRLTVL.

This clonotype was seen ten or more times. This chain's CDR3 is CASSFGLAVTYEQYF. In DNA form, the CDR3 reads TGCGCCAGCAGCTTCGGACTAGCGGTGACCTACGAGCAGTACTTC. The chain combines TRBV5-1 with TRBJ2-7; 10 nucleotides agree with TRBD2. The CDR3 spans 15 residues. Germline CDR1 SGHRS, CDR2 YFSETQ. The V gene end was trimmed by 2 bases and the J gene end by 2 bases; junction bases not matched to a gene: 4.

The chain employs TRBV12-3 or TRBV12-4 and TRBJ2-1, with 13 bases matching TRBD2. The V segment lost 1 base and the J segment 8 bases; nucleotides outside the gene matches: 11. The CDR3 length is 18 residues. The CDR3 DNA reads TGTGCCAGCAGTTTAGGTACTAGCGGGAGGGCCCTTTGGCATGAGCAGTTCTTC. As protein: CASSLGTSGRALWHEQFF.

The chain employs TRBV5-1 and TRBJ2-7; D tentatively fits TRBD1 or TRBD2 (5 bases each). The V end was cut by 8 bases, the J end by 2 bases, with 20 bases between. Per the germline V gene, CDR1 is SGHRS and CDR2 is YFSETQ. The CDR3 is 15 residues long. This CDR3 is CARIPGTRVTYEQYF. In DNA, the CDR3 is TGCGCCAGGATACCCGGGACGAGAGTCACCTACGAGCAGTACTTC.

This clonotype was recorded many times. The V and J genes are TRBV5-1 and TRBJ2-3; 9 nucleotides agree with TRBD2. This CDR3 spans 14 amino acids. Germline V gene sequence: CDR1 SGHRS, CDR2 YFSETQ. V lost 3 bases and J lost 2; bases outside the gene matches: 1. The CDR3 sequence: CASSSSGTTDTQYF. CDR3 coding DNA: TGCGCCAGCAGCTCTAGCGGGACCACAGATACGCAGTATTTT.

This clonotype was seen at least ten times. J is TRBJ2-3 and V is TRBV12-3 or TRBV12-4, with 11 bases lining up with TRBD2. This CDR3 has 15 amino acids. V lost 7 bases to trimming and J lost 4 bases; unmatched junction nucleotides: 7. The CDR3 nucleotides are TGTGCCAGCAATATAGCGGGAGGGCGGTCAGATACGCAGTATTTT. Amino acid sequence: CASNIAGGRSDTQYF.

Many counts were recorded for this clonotype. The CDR3 is CSARVRLAGGNEQFF. The DNA of the CDR3 is TGCAGTGCTAGAGTTAGACTAGCGGGAGGAAACGAGCAGTTCTTC. This rearrangement joins TRBV20-1 to TRBJ2-1; 13 positions match TRBD2. CDR1 and CDR2 (germline): DFQATT, SNEGSKA (reference sequence). There are 15 residues in the CDR3. Trimming at V came to 1 base and at J to 10 bases, leaving 7 bases not matched to a gene.

The chain uses TRBV20-1 and TRBJ2-5; 11 bases fit TRBD1. Per the germline V gene, CDR1 is DFQATT and CDR2 is SNEGSKA (reference sequence). The CDR3 has 14 amino acids. With V trimmed by 6 bases and J by 3 bases, 6 bases remained unmatched. CDR3 in DNA: TGCAGTGCGAGGACAGGGGGCGATGAAGAGACCCAGTACTTC. This sequence encodes CSARTGGDEETQYF.

The sample holds a few counts of this clonotype. The chain carries TRBV4-2 and TRBJ2-5; TRBD2 might be the D (5 bases). Trimming pared 3 bases from V and 6 bases from J, leaving 20 bases between. Germline V CDR1 and CDR2: LGHNA, YNFKEQ. The CDR3 runs to 16 residues. The CDR3 DNA reads TGTGCCAGCAGCCACCCTGAGGGCACTCCGGGAAAGACCCAGTACTTC. Its translation: CASSHPEGTPGKTQYF.

The chain recombines TRBV7-9 with TRBJ2-7, with a possible D match to TRBD1 (6 bases). This CDR3 is built from 14 residues. The germline CDR1 and CDR2 sequences are SEHNR and FQNEAQ (reference sequence). With 0 bases removed from V and 2 bases from J, the gap between germline ends came to 8 bases. For the CDR3, the DNA is TGTGCCAGCAGCTTAGCGACAGGAGCCTACGAGCAGTACTTC. Amino acids: CASSLATGAYEQYF.

The chain has TRBV5-1 and TRBJ2-1; D unclear. V lost 3 bases and J 10 bases, leaving 14 bases between the germline ends. In germline, CDR1 is SGHRS, CDR2 YFSETQ. This CDR3 has 13 amino acids. The CDR3 loop is CASSSDSFGEQFF. The CDR3 DNA reads as TGCGCCAGCAGCTCCGACTCCTTCGGGGAGCAGTTCTTC.

This chain links TRBV6-1 with TRBJ1-3; D remains unclear. V dropped 8 bases and J dropped 1 base, with 9 bases sitting between them. The CDR3 contains 13 residues. The germline V gene has CDR1 MNHNS and CDR2 SASEGT. CDR3 nucleotide sequence: TGTGCCAGCGTAACGTGGTCTGGAAACACCATATATTTT. Its protein is CASVTWSGNTIYF.

This clonotype occurred many times. The rearrangement links TRBV20-1 to TRBJ2-1; D uncertain. The CDR3 is 16 residues long. V was shortened by 2 bases and J by 6 bases, with 20 bases between the two germline ends. Per germline, CDR1 DFQATT and CDR2 SNEGSKA (reference sequence). CDR3 loop: CSARRTGPPSGNEQFF. The CDR3 bases are TGCAGTGCTAGAAGGACCGGCCCCCCTTCTGGCAATGAGCAGTTCTTC.

This clonotype was found many times. The chain joins TRBV29-1 to TRBJ2-3; 10 bases align to TRBD2. Germline V gene sequence: CDR1 SQVTM, CDR2 ANQGSEA. V lost 7 bases to trimming and J lost 6 bases; unmatched junction nucleotides: 7. The CDR3 runs 13 residues. Written as DNA, the CDR3 is TGCAGCGGATTAGCGGGAGGTTCGGATACGCAGTATTTT. Its protein is CSGLAGGSDTQYF.

This clonotype was counted many times. V and J are TRBV5-1 and TRBJ2-5, with TRBD1 matching 7 bases. The CDR3 has 16 amino acids. V lost 0 bases, J lost 0 bases, and 5 bases stayed unmatched. Germline CDR1 reads SGHRS; CDR2 reads YFSETQ. The DNA of the CDR3 is TGCGCCAGCAGCTTGGGGGACAGACTACACCAAGAGACCCAGTACTTC. Its translation is CASSLGDRLHQETQYF.

This clonotype was seen repeatedly, ten times or more. This sequence joins TRBV5-1 and TRBJ1-2; tentative D call: TRBD1 (5 bases). The CDR3 runs to 14 residues. V gave up 4 bases and J gave up 7 bases, with 17 bases separating them. Germline CDR1 is SGHRS and CDR2 is YFSETQ. DNA of the CDR3: TGCGCCAGCAGCCCTACCGGGAGGGGTGGTGGCTACACCTTC. It specifies CASSPTGRGGGYTF.